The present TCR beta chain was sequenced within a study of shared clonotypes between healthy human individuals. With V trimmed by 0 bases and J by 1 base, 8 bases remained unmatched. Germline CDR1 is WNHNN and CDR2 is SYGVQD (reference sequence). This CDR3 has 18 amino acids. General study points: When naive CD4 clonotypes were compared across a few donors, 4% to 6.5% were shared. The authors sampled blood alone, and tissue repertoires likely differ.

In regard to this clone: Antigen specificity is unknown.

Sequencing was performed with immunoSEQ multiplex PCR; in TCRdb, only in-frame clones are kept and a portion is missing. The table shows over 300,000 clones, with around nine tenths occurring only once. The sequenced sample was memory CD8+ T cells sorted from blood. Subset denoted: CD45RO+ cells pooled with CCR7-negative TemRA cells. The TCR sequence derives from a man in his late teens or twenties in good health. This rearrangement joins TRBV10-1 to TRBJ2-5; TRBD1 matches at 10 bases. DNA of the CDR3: TGCGCCAGCAGTGAGTCTAGGGGGACAGGGGAATTCCAAGAGACCCAGTACTTC. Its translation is CASSESRGTGEFQETQYF.